This T cell receptor beta chain was identified in a study of T-cell reconstitution after alpha-beta-depleted transplantation in children. Findings and caveats of the study: After transplant, at about two months, alpha-beta T cells were reportedly derived from several hundred expanded graft clones. Some patients owed their high day-60 TCRbeta diversity to surviving recipient T cells and thymic progenitors.

Preparation of the TCRbeta library was carried out with unique molecular identifiers. TCRdb independently ran MiXCR on the PCR reads; one entry per CDR3 protein. This sample yields 900,000 or so distinct CDR3 sequences, of which roughly 15% are seen a single time; about 5% belongs to the top ten. In this sample, this clonotype turned up a few times. Its antigen is undetermined. The CDR3 consists of 16 residues. V was pared by 3 bases and J by 5 bases, with 20 bases between. Germline CDR1 is SEHNR and CDR2 is FQNEAQ (reference sequence). The TCR sequence derives from a male patient between 5 and 17 years old who had a stem cell transplant for acute lymphoblastic leukemia, so the T cells may come from the graft donor. Sequenced here: PBMCs, mostly from graft donor cells, sampled 360 days after TCRalphabeta/CD19-depleted stem cell transplant. The genes are TRBV7-9 and TRBJ2-7, with TRBD1 as a possible D gene (6 bases). DNA for the CDR3: TGTGCCAGCAGCTTTGGACAGTCATCATATAGGCACGAGCAGTACTTC. Translation: CASSFGQSSYRHEQYF.